This entry concerns a single TCR beta chain. Other DNA sequences of this sample code for an identical CDR3. These data are taken from a study of blood T cell repertoires in COVID-19. Original processing notes: Quantification of nucleated cells was approximated via reference gene primer amplification. Assay used: immunoSEQ multiplex PCR; TCRdb lists only in-frame clones, some missing. The DNA was the basis for D and trimming; V, J and clone size are from that table. The sample shows 200,000 to 250,000 clones, 86% of them seen only once. CDR3 length: 12 amino acids. CDR1 is LGHDT, CDR2 YNNKEL, per germline (reference sequence). V was shortened by 4 bases and J by 4 bases, with 5 bases between the two germline ends.

This clonotype was sampled from a woman older than 75 with COVID-19, enrolled during active disease. Sequencing was performed on peripheral blood. This chain uses TRBV3-1 (or the pseudogene TRBV3-2) with TRBJ1-3, with no clear D. CDR3 coding DNA: TGTGCCAGCAGCCGTCAGGGAAACACCATATATTTT. Translation gives CASSRQGNTIYF.